What follows are 22 T cell receptor beta chains derived from one specimen sequenced in a study of T-cell reconstitution after alpha-beta-depleted transplantation in children. Unique molecular identifiers featured in how the TCRbeta library was prepared. TCRdb re-analysed the PCR reads in MiXCR, keeping a single row per CDR3 protein. The sample contains more than 400,000 distinct CDR3 sequences, 10% to 12% of which appear only once. The sample here was PBMCs, mostly from graft donor cells, taken 180 days after TCRalphabeta/CD19-depleted stem cell transplant. The receptors originated from a female patient aged 2-9 years who had a stem cell transplant for aplastic anemia, so the T cells may come from the graft donor.

The chain links TRBV7-8 to TRBJ2-2; TRBD1 is a possible D gene (6 bases). Germline V gene data show CDR1 as SGHVS and CDR2 as FQNEAQ. This CDR3 has 15 amino acids. V was trimmed by 3 bases and J by 7 bases, leaving 15 bases between them. The CDR3: CASSFEGGDGGELFF. DNA for the CDR3: TGTGCCAGCAGCTTTGAAGGGGGAGATGGCGGGGAGCTGTTTTTT.

The CDR3 is CASSHRRDQRSTDTQYF. The CDR3 DNA reads TGTGCCAGCAGCCACCGGCGGGATCAGCGGAGCACAGATACGCAGTATTTT. The chain links TRBV14 to TRBJ2-3; a weak D match, TRBD2 (6 bases). V gave up 3 bases and J gave up 0 bases, with 16 bases separating them. There are 17 residues in the CDR3. CDR1 and CDR2 (germline): SGHDN, FVKESK.

This clonotype was picked up a small number of times. The chain recombines TRBV20-1 with TRBJ1-6; 12 bases fit TRBD1. Germline assignment: CDR1 DFQATT and CDR2 SNEGSKA (reference sequence). The trim removed 1 base at V and 5 bases at J, leaving 3 bases unmatched. This CDR3 region has 16 residues. CDR3 sequence reads: CSARVRDRGHNSPLHF. CDR3 coding DNA: TGCAGTGCTAGAGTCAGGGACAGGGGGCATAATTCACCCCTCCACTTT.

This clonotype was seen a handful of times. V and J are TRBV12-3 or TRBV12-4 and TRBJ1-6, with D tentatively TRBD1 (6 bases). The V end lost 3 bases, the J end lost 3 bases, and 9 bases lay between the germline ends. The CDR3 runs 15 residues. CDR3 sequence reads: CASSLADSYNSPLHF. The CDR3 nucleotides are TGTGCCAGCAGTTTGGCGGACAGCTATAATTCACCCCTCCACTTT.

This clonotype was counted only a few times. This rearrangement joins TRBV28 to TRBJ2-7, with D possibly being TRBD1 or TRBD2 (5 bases each). V dropped 6 bases and J dropped 1 base, with 16 bases sitting between them. The germline V gene has CDR1 MDHEN and CDR2 SYDVKM. The CDR3 contains 15 residues. The CDR3 nucleotides are TGTGCCAGCAGCCTCAATCCCTGGGGGTCCTACGAGCAGTACTTC. Translation gives CASSLNPWGSYEQYF.

The chain employs TRBV18 and TRBJ1-1; D possibly corresponds to TRBD1 (5 bases). The CDR3 is 14 residues long. CDR1 is KGHSH, CDR2 LQKENI, per germline. V shed 1 base and J shed 5 bases, with 11 bases lying between them. The CDR3 region has the DNA TGTGCCAGCTCACCACGGGACTCACGAACTGAAGCTTTCTTT. As protein: CASSPRDSRTEAFF. The variable domain in full, completed from reference TRBV18 and TRBJ1-1, reads NAGVMQNPRHLVRRRGQEARLRCSPMKGHSHVYWYRQLPEEGLKFMVYLQKENIIDESGMPKERFSAEFPKEGPSILRIQQVVRGDSAAYFCASSPRDSRTEAFFGQGTRLTVV.

J is TRBJ1-1 and V is TRBV12-3 or TRBV12-4; D gene ambiguous. V was trimmed by 4 bases and J by 5 bases, leaving 11 bases between them. The CDR3 totals 13 residues. The CDR3 sequence is CASSSKRETEAFF. The CDR3 DNA sequence: TGTGCCAGCAGTTCCAAAAGGGAGACTGAAGCTTTCTTT.

Ten or more counts support this clonotype. The chain employs TRBV3-1 and TRBJ1-2; 9 nucleotides match TRBD1. The CDR3 totals 14 residues. The V and J ends lost 3 bases and 8 bases, in that order; junction bases with no gene match: 7. The germline V gene has CDR1 LGHDT and CDR2 YNNKEL (reference sequence). DNA for the CDR3: TGTGCCAGCAGCCAGAGGGGACAGGGAGGAGGCTACACCTTC. Protein sequence: CASSQRGQGGGYTF. Together with reference TRBV3-1 and TRBJ1-2, the CDR3 gives the full variable domain: DTAVSQTPKYLVTQMGNDKSIKCEQNLGHDTMYWYKQDSKKFLKIMFSYNNKELIINETVPNRFSPKSPDKAHLNLHINSLELGDSAVYFCASSQRGQGGGYTFGSGTRLTVV.

This clonotype was detected only a few times. The chain joins TRBV9 to TRBJ2-5; D might be TRBD1 (5 bases). There are 14 residues in the CDR3. Trimming left V 3 bases short and J 1 base short, with 10 bases between. Germline V CDR1 and CDR2: SGDLS, YYNGEE. CDR3 nucleotides: TGTGCCAGCAGCGCTACAGGTGCCCAAGAGACCCAGTACTTC. Translated, it gives CASSATGAQETQYF.

The CDR3 DNA follows: TGCGCCAGCAGCCAAGGGCGCGCGGCTAATTCACCCCTCCACTTT. Its translation is CASSQGRAANSPLHF. This chain connects TRBV4-3 to TRBJ1-6; D gene ambiguous. The germline gives CDR1 LGHNA, CDR2 YSLEER. The CDR3 is 15 residues long. V lost 1 base, J lost 6 bases, and 10 bases lay in between.

This sequence joins TRBV9 and TRBJ2-7, with D unclear. This CDR3 is 14 amino acids long. Germline CDR1 and CDR2: SGDLS and YYNGEE. Trimming shortened V by 4 bases and J by 4 bases, and 15 bases separated the two germline ends. The DNA for the CDR3 is TGTGCCAGCAGCCCGCGTGGGGTAAAGTACGAGCAGTACTTC. This encodes CASSPRGVKYEQYF.

In its sample, this clonotype was seen a few times. V and J are TRBV24-1 and TRBJ2-7; 9 positions match TRBD1. Germline V gene data show CDR1 as KGHDR and CDR2 as SFDVKD. The CDR3 contains 15 residues. Losses at the gene ends were 1 base for V and 5 bases for J; bases not matched to a gene: 5. The CDR3 spells CATSDLRTGADEQYF. The CDR3, as DNA: TGTGCCACCAGTGATTTAAGGACAGGGGCCGACGAGCAGTACTTC.

This clonotype was seen ten or more times. The chain couples TRBV29-1 to TRBJ2-5; 9 bases map to TRBD1. V shed 4 bases, J shed 2 bases, and the junction held 5 bases outside the gene matches. Germline V gives CDR1 SQVTM, CDR2 ANQGSEA. The length of the CDR3 is 14 residues. The CDR3 sequence is CSVAGQGAQETQYF. CDR3 coding DNA: TGCAGCGTTGCGGGACAGGGAGCGCAAGAGACCCAGTACTTC.

In its sample, this clonotype was seen a few times. This chain links TRBV19 with TRBJ1-5; TRBD1 might be the D (5 bases). Per germline, CDR1 LNHDA and CDR2 SQIVND (reference sequence). CDR3 length: 15 residues. V lost 0 bases, J lost 4 bases, and 10 bases lay in between. Here the CDR3 reads CASSIDRGINQPQHF. DNA for the CDR3: TGTGCCAGTAGTATAGATCGGGGCATTAATCAGCCCCAGCATTTT.

The CDR3 nucleotides read TGTGCCAGCAGCTTGGTGGGACAGGGGCCCTCGAGGGAGCAGTTCTTC. Translation: CASSLVGQGPSREQFF. The chain has TRBV5-6 and TRBJ2-1; 10 bases match TRBD1. This CDR3 region has 16 residues. J lost 10 bases, V lost 0 bases, and 10 bases had no gene match. CDR1 is SGHDT, CDR2 YYEEEE, per germline.

V gene TRBV6-4 combines with J gene TRBJ2-1; possible D gene TRBD1, 5 bases. The CDR3 loop spans 12 amino acids. V lost 5 bases and J 8 bases, leaving 10 bases between the germline ends. Germline V lookup: CDR1 MRHNA, CDR2 SNTAGT. The chain's CDR3 is CASSHGRDEQFF. CDR3 in DNA: TGTGCCAGCAGTCACGGCAGGGATGAGCAGTTCTTC.

J is TRBJ1-3 and V is TRBV20-1, with D unclear. Germline assignment: CDR1 DFQATT and CDR2 SNEGSKA (reference sequence). The CDR3 contains 12 residues. V was trimmed by 6 bases and J by 11 bases, leaving 17 bases between them. The CDR3 here is CSACPSSRAIYF. CDR3 coding DNA: TGCAGTGCGTGCCCTTCGAGCCGGGCCATATATTTT.

This clonotype was seen only a few times. The chain is built from TRBV28 and TRBJ2-4; D is perhaps TRBD1 or TRBD2 (6 bases each). Between the trimmed V and J ends, which lost 6 bases and 2 bases, there was a span of 23 bases. From germline, CDR1 is MDHEN and CDR2 SYDVKM. CDR3 length: 18 residues. The CDR3 here is CASRPPVRGPGSKNIQYF. As DNA, the CDR3 is TGTGCCAGCAGGCCCCCGGTCCGGGGGCCTGGGTCCAAAAACATTCAGTACTTC.

The chain employs TRBV29-1 and TRBJ1-2, with a weak D call TRBD1 (6 bases). The germline CDR1 and CDR2 sequences are SQVTM and ANQGSEA. This CDR3 spans 12 amino acids. V was trimmed by 5 bases and J by 2 bases, leaving 9 bases between them. CDR3 coding DNA: TGCAGCGTTCTCAGGGGAAACTATGGCTACACCTTC. It is translated as CSVLRGNYGYTF.

The genes are TRBV18 and TRBJ1-5; no clear D. In germline, CDR1 is KGHSH, CDR2 LQKENI. With 4 bases removed from V and 8 bases from J, the gap between germline ends came to 15 bases. The CDR3 is 14 amino acids. The CDR3 DNA is TGTGCCAGCTCACTGGTACAAGCGAAGGAGCCCCAGCATTTT. This sequence encodes CASSLVQAKEPQHF.

This clonotype showed up just a few times. V is TRBV3-1 and J is TRBJ2-1; TRBD2 matches at 14 bases. Losses at the gene ends were 0 bases for V and 7 bases for J; bases not matched to a gene: 2. Germline values: CDR1 LGHDT, CDR2 YNNKEL (reference sequence). The CDR3 loop spans 16 amino acids. The DNA of the CDR3 is TGTGCCAGCAGCCAAGATGGGACTAGCGGGAGTAATGAGCAGTTCTTC. Residues: CASSQDGTSGSNEQFF.

The chain links TRBV20-1 to TRBJ2-2, with D possibly TRBD2 on 5 matching bases. The CDR3 runs 17 residues. Trimming took off 5 bases at V and 1 base at J, with 20 bases between the two ends. Per the germline V gene, CDR1 is DFQATT and CDR2 is SNEGSKA (reference sequence). The DNA of the CDR3 is TGCAGTGCTCCTGACCCCAGAAGTGGAGGGAACACCGGGGAGCTGTTTTTT. Protein product: CSAPDPRSGGNTGELFF.